This TCR beta chain was recorded in a study of blood T cell repertoires in COVID-19 (dated by TCRdb to between 2020 and 2021). At the level of the whole study: Samples covering the acute and convalescent phases of COVID-19 were provided by collaborators in the United States, Italy and Spain. The material from the prospective study consisted of cDNA or gDNA derived from T cells, B-cell-depleted T cells, or PBMCs. Deeply sampled blood TCRbeta repertoires from subjects exposed to, actively infected with, or recovered from COVID-19 were included in the dataset. The repertoires were released in a freely available public database meant as a resource for research on the immune response to SARS-CoV-2. Samples came from the ongoing ImmuneRACE study (first 160 participants) plus 1,254 subjects from 6 global collaborators. A de-identified subject ID, COVID-19 status, age in years and sex were almost always included in the sample metadata. Where HLA class I and class II types were available, the types were taken from metadata supplied by the sample provider, not from assay-based typing. Results and caveats for the whole study, not just this receptor: The quantity of clinical and demographic metadata differed by source and by participant and was supplied without curation.

As regards this clone: Its antigen specificity is not known. Base qualities were left out, and no much larger clone turns up one base away.

TCRbeta CDR3 regions were amplified from genomic DNA by means of the immunoSEQ Assay, a bias-controlled multiplex PCR. As for the authors' bioinformatics: The number of nucleated cells in each sample was estimated by amplification of reference gene primers within the assay. To quantify the absolute abundance of each unique TCRbeta CDR3 rearrangement, sequence reads were collapsed and filtered. Productive Simpson clonality was computed per sample as the square root of Simpson's diversity index over productive rearrangements. Not all clones reach the TCRdb copy of this immuneACCESS table, which keeps in-frame sequences only. Checked studies attribute under half of the gap to unresolved V genes and leave the rest unexplained. V, J and clone size are taken as reported in that table, and D and trimming were inferred from the DNA itself. The sample table shows 200,000 to 300,000 clones, and about 91% are seen once. The top ten clonotypes cover over 1% of the sample.

The CDR3 has 15 amino acids, counting the end cysteine and phenylalanine. CDR3 DNA only is kept here, 45 bases in frame from base 1. CDR1 and CDR2 are read off the germline V gene as MDHEN and SYDVKM. From V the trimming removes 7 bases and from J it removes 7 bases, while the gene matches leave 10 bases of the junction unaccounted for. Enrolling through a virtual design, the prospective study's participants ranged in age from roughly 18 to 95 years and lived across about two dozen United States geographic areas. Cohort assignment in the prospective study relied on participant-reported clinical history from a screening survey and a study questionnaire. In the prospective study, whole blood, serum and a nasopharyngeal or oropharyngeal swab were collected from each participant by mobile phlebotomists. Over a 2-month period, participants in the prospective study had the option of providing additional blood draws and questionnaires. Prospective study blood samples were shipped either frozen or at room temperature before DNA extraction.

Sequenced input: PBMCs or T cells enriched from blood (not recorded which). The sequence links TRBV28 to TRBJ2-2, and 9 bases in between align with TRBD1. The TCR originated in a woman aged 40 to 50 with acute COVID-19. The nucleotide sequence reads TGTGCCAGCACGTTACACAGGGGGCGCGGCGGGGAGCTGTTTTTT. Translated, it gives CASTLHRGRGGELFF.